The 6 T cell receptor beta chains reported below all come from one sample, sequenced in a study of shared T cell receptors in the human thymus. Profiled with immunoSEQ multiplex PCR; TCRdb holds only in-frame clones, not every one. The table has 700,000 or so clones, approximately 83% seen once. A further study also used this sample, focusing on human thymus T cells.

Material for sequencing was thymocytes. All receptors come from a girl less than two years old with a congenital heart defect.

The chain links TRBV5-1 to TRBJ2-1; D uncertain. There are 18 residues in the CDR3. The V gene's germline CDR1 is SGHRS and CDR2 YFSETQ. V was cut by 4 bases and J by 0 bases, with 20 bases left in between. The CDR3 loop reads CASSHSRNIPSSYNEQFF. The DNA for the CDR3 is TGCGCCAGCAGCCACTCGAGGAACATTCCAAGCTCCTACAATGAGCAGTTCTTC.

For the CDR3, the DNA is TGTGCTAGTGGTTTGGTACCCAGGCTCCCCTACGAGCAGTACTTC. As protein: CASGLVPRLPYEQYF. The chain has TRBV12-5 and TRBJ2-7; D is unresolved. The CDR3 extends over 15 amino acids. Germline CDR1 LGHNT, CDR2 FRNRAP. V shed 0 bases and J shed 2 bases, with 11 bases lying between them. Filled out from reference TRBV12-5 and TRBJ2-7, the complete variable domain reads DARVTQTPRHKVTEMGQEVTMRCQPILGHNTVFWYRQTMMQGLELLAYFRNRAPLDDSGMPKDRFSAEMPDATLATLKIQPSEPRDSAVYFCASGLVPRLPYEQYFGPGTRLTVT.

The chain combines TRBV7-4 with TRBJ1-2, with D possibly being TRBD1 (5 bases). V lost 2 bases and J lost 6, with 19 bases in between. Germline lookup yields CDR1 SGHVT and CDR2 SQSDAQ. The CDR3 totals 16 residues. The CDR3 is CASSLISPGPSDGYTF. CDR3 sequence (DNA): TGTGCCAGCAGCTTAATAAGTCCAGGGCCTTCGGATGGCTACACCTTC.

This clone was observed a single time. This rearrangement joins TRBV9 to TRBJ2-3, with a weak D call TRBD2 (6 bases). CDR3 length: 15 residues. Germline V gives CDR1 SGDLS, CDR2 YYNGEE. V was pared by 4 bases and J by 0 bases, with 12 bases between. The CDR3: CASSPRGGSTDTQYF. CDR3 DNA: TGTGCCAGCAGCCCCCGTGGAGGGAGCACAGATACGCAGTATTTT.

The CDR3 is CASRRPGQNYGYTF. For the CDR3, the DNA is TGTGCCAGCCGTAGACCGGGACAGAACTATGGCTACACCTTC. V is TRBV5-4 and J is TRBJ1-2; 7 bases align to TRBD1. This CDR3 region has 14 residues. From germline, CDR1 is SGHNT and CDR2 YYREEE (reference sequence). V lost 7 bases and J lost 2; bases outside the gene matches: 8.

The CDR3 DNA is TGTGCCAGCAGCCAAACGACAGGGACCGGTACTGAAGCTTTCTTT. As protein: CASSQTTGTGTEAFF. The rearrangement links TRBV6-5 to TRBJ1-1, with TRBD1 matching over 7 bases. Germline V gene data show CDR1 as MNHEY and CDR2 as SVGAGI. This CDR3 spans 15 amino acids. The trim removed 6 bases at V and 5 bases at J, leaving 12 bases unmatched.